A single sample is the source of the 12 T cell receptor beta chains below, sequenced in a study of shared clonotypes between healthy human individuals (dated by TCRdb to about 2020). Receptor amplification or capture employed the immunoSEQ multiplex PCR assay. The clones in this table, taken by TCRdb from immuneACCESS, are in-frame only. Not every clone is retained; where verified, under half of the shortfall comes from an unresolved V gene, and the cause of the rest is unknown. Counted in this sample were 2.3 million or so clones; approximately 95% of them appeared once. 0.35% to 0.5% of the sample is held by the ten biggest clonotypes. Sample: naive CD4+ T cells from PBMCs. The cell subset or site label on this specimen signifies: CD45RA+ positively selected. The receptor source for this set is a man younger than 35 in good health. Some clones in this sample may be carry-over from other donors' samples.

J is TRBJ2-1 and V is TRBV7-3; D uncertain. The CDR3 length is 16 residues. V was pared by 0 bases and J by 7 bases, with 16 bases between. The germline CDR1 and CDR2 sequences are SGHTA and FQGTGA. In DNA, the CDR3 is TGTGCCAGCAGCTTAACGGCTCTGGCGTCTGGGAATGAGCAGTTCTTC. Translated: CASSLTALASGNEQFF.

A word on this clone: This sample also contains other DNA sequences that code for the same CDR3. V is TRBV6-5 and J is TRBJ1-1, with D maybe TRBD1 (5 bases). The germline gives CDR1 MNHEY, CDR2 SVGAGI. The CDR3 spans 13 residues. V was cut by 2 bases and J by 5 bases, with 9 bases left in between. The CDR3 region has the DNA TGTGCCAGCAGTTACGGTAGGGGTACTGAAGCTTTCTTT. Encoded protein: CASSYGRGTEAFF.

CDR3 sequence: CASSIQVQPQHF. CDR3 sequence (DNA): TGTGCCAGTAGTATCCAGGTCCAGCCCCAGCATTTT. This chain joins TRBV19 and TRBJ1-5; D uncertain. The ends were cut back, 3 bases at V and 7 bases at J, with 7 bases in the middle. The CDR3 has 12 residues. Germline V gene sequence: CDR1 LNHDA, CDR2 SQIVND (reference sequence).

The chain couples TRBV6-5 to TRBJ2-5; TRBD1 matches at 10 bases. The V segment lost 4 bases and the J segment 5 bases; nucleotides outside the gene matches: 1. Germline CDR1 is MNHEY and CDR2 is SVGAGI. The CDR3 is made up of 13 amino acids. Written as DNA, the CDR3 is TGTGCCAGCAGTTGGACAGGGGGTGAGACCCAGTACTTC. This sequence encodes CASSWTGGETQYF.

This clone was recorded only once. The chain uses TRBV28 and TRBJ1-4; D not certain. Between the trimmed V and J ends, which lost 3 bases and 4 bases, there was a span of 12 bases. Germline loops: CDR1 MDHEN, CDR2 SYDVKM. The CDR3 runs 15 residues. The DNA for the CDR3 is TGTGCCAGCAGTTTCACGGGGTCGGGTAATGAAAAACTGTTTTTT. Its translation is CASSFTGSGNEKLFF.

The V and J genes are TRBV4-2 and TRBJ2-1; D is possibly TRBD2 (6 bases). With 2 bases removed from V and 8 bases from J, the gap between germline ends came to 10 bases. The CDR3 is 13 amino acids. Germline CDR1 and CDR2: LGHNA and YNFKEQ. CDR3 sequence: CASSQLPGDEQFF. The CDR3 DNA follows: TGTGCCAGCAGCCAACTCCCGGGGGATGAGCAGTTCTTC.

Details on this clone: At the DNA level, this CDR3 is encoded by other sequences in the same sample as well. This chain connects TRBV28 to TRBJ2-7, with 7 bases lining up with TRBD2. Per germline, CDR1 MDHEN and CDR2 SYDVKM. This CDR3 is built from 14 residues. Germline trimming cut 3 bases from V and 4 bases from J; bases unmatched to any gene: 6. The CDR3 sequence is CASSLGGRAYEQYF. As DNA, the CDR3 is TGTGCCAGCAGTTTGGGTGGGAGGGCTTACGAGCAGTACTTC.

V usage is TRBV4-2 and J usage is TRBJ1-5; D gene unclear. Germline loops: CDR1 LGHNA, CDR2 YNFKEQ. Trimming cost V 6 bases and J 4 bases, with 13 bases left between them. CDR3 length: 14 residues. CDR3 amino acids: CASRLSGRNQPQHF. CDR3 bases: TGTGCCAGCAGACTGTCCGGGAGGAATCAGCCCCAGCATTTT.

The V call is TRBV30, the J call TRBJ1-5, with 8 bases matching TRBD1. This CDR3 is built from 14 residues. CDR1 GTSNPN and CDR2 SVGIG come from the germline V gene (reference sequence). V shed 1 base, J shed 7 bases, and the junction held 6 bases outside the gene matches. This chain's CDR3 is CAWSDRGSWQPQHF. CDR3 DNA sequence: TGTGCCTGGAGTGACAGGGGGAGTTGGCAGCCCCAGCATTTT.

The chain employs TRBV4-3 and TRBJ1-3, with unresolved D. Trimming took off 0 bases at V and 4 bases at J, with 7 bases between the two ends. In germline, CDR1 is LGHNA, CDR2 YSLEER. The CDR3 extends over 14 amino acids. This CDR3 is CASSQESPGNTIYF. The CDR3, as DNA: TGCGCCAGCAGCCAAGAGTCCCCCGGAAACACCATATATTTT.

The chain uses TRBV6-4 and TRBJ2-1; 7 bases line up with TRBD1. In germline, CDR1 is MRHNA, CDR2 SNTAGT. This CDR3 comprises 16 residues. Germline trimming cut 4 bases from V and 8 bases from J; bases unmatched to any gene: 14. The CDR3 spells CASSADSEYRGHEQFF. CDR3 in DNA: TGTGCCAGCAGTGCCGACTCAGAATACAGGGGCCATGAGCAGTTCTTC.

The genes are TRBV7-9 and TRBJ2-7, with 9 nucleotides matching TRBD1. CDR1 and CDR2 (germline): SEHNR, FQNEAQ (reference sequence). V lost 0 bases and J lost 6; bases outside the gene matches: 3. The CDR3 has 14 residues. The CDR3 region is CASSLAGGQGEQYF. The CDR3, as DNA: TGTGCCAGCAGCTTAGCCGGGGGACAGGGCGAGCAGTACTTC.